This TCR beta chain was documented in a study of blood T cells in healthy people across ages. Primed by a sample-barcoded 5' primer and a J-beta primer mix, a second PCR proceeded for about 7 to 12 cycles. The template-switch adaptor, which had 12 random nucleotides, put a tag on each cDNA molecule. TCRdb ran MiXCR on the 5' RACE reads and lists one entry per CDR3 protein. The sample carries approximately 800,000 distinct CDR3 sequences, 62% recorded once. The V segment lost 9 bases and the J segment 0 bases; nucleotides outside the gene matches: 16. Germline values: CDR1 SGHTA, CDR2 FQGTGA. This CDR3 contains 19 residues. Each of the donors had roughly 9.7 milliliters of peripheral blood drawn into EDTA-treated Vacutainer tubes. Researchers isolated at least 6 million PBMCs per sample.

The V call is TRBV7-3, the J call TRBJ1-5, with 11 bases identical to TRBD1. This TCR derives from a man between 25 and 39 years old in good health. Sequencing input: blood. CDR3 in DNA: TGTGCCAGGCGGACCTACCGGGACAGGGGGGTTTATAGCAATCAGCCCCAGCATTTT. Translation gives CARRTYRDRGVYSNQPQHF.